This TCR beta chain stems from a study of CD8 T cells in Susac syndrome. The authors reverse transcribed roughly 0.5 to 1 ug RNA with random hexamers. Using its own MiXCR run on the immunoSEQ multiplex PCR reads, TCRdb lists one record per CDR3 protein. The profile covers around 80,000 distinct CDR3 sequences, with 91% appearing a single time and 0.5% taken by the ten largest. V was clipped by 0 bases and J by 5 bases, with 11 bases between them. Per germline, CDR1 SGHTS and CDR2 YDEGEE. The CDR3 extends over 14 amino acids. The TCR originated in a human donor with multiple sclerosis. The sample taken for sequencing was CD8+ T cells from PBMCs. The chain combines TRBV5-8 with TRBJ1-2; no definite D call. CDR3 loop: CASSLATQLYGYTF. CDR3 nucleotide sequence: TGTGCCAGCAGCTTGGCCACACAACTTTATGGCTACACCTTC.